Shown below are 18 T cell receptor beta chains from a single sample sequenced in a study of blood T cells in healthy people across ages. It was with a sample-barcoded 5' primer and a J-beta primer mix that a second PCR of roughly 7 to 12 cycles was run. TCRdb called the 5' RACE reads again in MiXCR, with one record for every CDR3 protein. The sample holds roughly 1,300,000 distinct CDR3 sequences; roughly 64% are singletons and the top ten take 6.7%. Sequenced input: blood. These receptor sequences come from a man aged 18 to 30 in good health.

This clonotype was seen only a few times. The chain combines TRBV7-2 with TRBJ2-5; 8 bases map to TRBD1. The CDR3 is made up of 15 amino acids. The germline gives CDR1 SGHTA, CDR2 FQGNSA. V was clipped by 3 bases and J by 2 bases; unmatched bases: 5. In DNA, the CDR3 is TGTGCCAGCAGCTTGACAGGGGACGATCAAGAGACCCAGTACTTC. Translation gives CASSLTGDDQETQYF.

The sample holds one count of this clonotype. V and J are TRBV6-2 or TRBV6-3 and TRBJ2-1; the D gene is possibly TRBD1 (6 bases). Trimming took 2 bases from V and 2 from J, leaving 10 bases between them. This CDR3 is 15 amino acids long. CDR1 is MNHEY and CDR2 is SVGEGT in the germline V gene. CDR3 loop: CASSYGSGAYNEQFF. CDR3 in DNA: TGTGCCAGCAGTTACGGGTCAGGGGCCTACAATGAGCAGTTCTTC.

The rearrangement joins TRBV25-1 to TRBJ1-4, with TRBD1 as a possible D gene (5 bases). CDR3 length equals 17 residues. Germline CDR1 is MGHDK and CDR2 is SYGVNS. Trimming left V 3 bases short and J 6 bases short, with 20 bases between. The CDR3 loop reads CASSEFGRGRGDEKLFF. Here the CDR3 DNA reads TGTGCCAGCAGTGAGTTTGGTAGAGGACGGGGGGATGAAAAACTGTTTTTT.

This clonotype has a handful of counts. The junction departs from germline at one end; a sequencing error may be responsible. The rearrangement links TRBV4-1 to TRBJ2-7; TRBD2 might be the D (6 bases). Germline V gene data show CDR1 as MGHRA and CDR2 as YSYEKL. This CDR3 comprises 12 residues. CDR3 nucleotide sequence: TGTGCCAGCAGCCAAGCGGGTGGCGAGCAGTACTTC. Translation gives CASSQAGGEQYF.

This clonotype was seen more than once but under ten times. The genes are TRBV7-2 and TRBJ2-3; D gene ambiguous. V lost 5 bases, J lost 2 bases, and 23 bases lay in between. Per the germline V gene, CDR1 is SGHTA and CDR2 is FQGNSA. This CDR3 has 18 residues. CDR3 amino acids: CASSPVVSATDDTDTQYF. CDR3 bases: TGTGCCAGCAGCCCCGTTGTGTCCGCCACGGACGACACAGATACGCAGTATTTT.

This sequence joins TRBV7-2 and TRBJ2-1; D may be TRBD1 (8 bases). The length of the CDR3 is 15 residues. V was shortened by 4 bases and J by 7 bases, with 17 bases between the two germline ends. Germline-derived CDR1 and CDR2 are SGHTA and FQGNSA. The CDR3 region has the DNA TGTGCCAGCAGCTCACCACAGGGGGAGGGGAATGAGCAGTTCTTC. It yields the protein CASSSPQGEGNEQFF.

V gene TRBV6-6 combines with J gene TRBJ1-1; unclear D gene. The CDR3 is 15 residues long. V was cut by 1 base and J by 1 base, with 10 bases left in between. Germline loops: CDR1 MNHNY, CDR2 SVGAGI (reference sequence). CDR3 protein: CASSYLEGSNTEAFF. For the CDR3, the DNA is TGTGCCAGCAGTTACTTGGAGGGATCGAACACTGAAGCTTTCTTT.

This clonotype was recorded only once. V usage is TRBV20-1 and J usage is TRBJ1-4; no firm D call. The CDR3 totals 12 residues. The germline V gene has CDR1 DFQATT and CDR2 SNEGSKA (reference sequence). The DNA of the CDR3 is TGCGCCCCGACAATAGATAATGAAAAACTGTTTTTT. It yields the protein CAPTIDNEKLFF.

The rearrangement links TRBV20-1 to TRBJ2-2, with TRBD2 matching 13 bases. Germline trimming cut 3 bases from V and 6 bases from J; bases unmatched to any gene: 1. The CDR3 runs to 14 residues. The germline V gene encodes CDR1 DFQATT and CDR2 SNEGSKA (reference sequence). In DNA form, the CDR3 reads TGCAGTGCTAGGACTAGCGGGGGGTCCGGGGAGCTGTTTTTT. Translated, it gives CSARTSGGSGELFF.

For this clonotype: One end of the junction does not line up with germline, which may come from a read error. The gene calls are TRBV25-1 and TRBJ2-7; D is possibly TRBD2 (6 bases). The J call may be in error: the DNA end matches TRBJ2-5 better. This CDR3 contains 13 residues. The germline CDR1 and CDR2 sequences are MGHDK and SYGVNS. CDR3 sequence reads: CASSEGGAVTQYF. The CDR3, as DNA: TGCGCCAGCAGTGAAGGCGGGGCGGTGACCCAGTACTTC.

This clonotype appeared a few times. V usage is TRBV10-3 and J usage is TRBJ1-1; 7 bases are a match to TRBD1. The CDR3 length is 18 residues. Germline lookup yields CDR1 ENHRY and CDR2 SYGVKD. The V and J ends lost 0 bases and 1 base, in that order; junction bases with no gene match: 11. The CDR3, as DNA: TGTGCCATCAGTGAGTCGAGGCAGGGGGGTTTTGCGAACACTGAAGCTTTCTTT. Its protein product is CAISESRQGGFANTEAFF.

The chain has TRBV7-2 and TRBJ2-7; the match to TRBD1 covers 7 bases. The germline CDR1 and CDR2 sequences are SGHTA and FQGNSA. There are 16 residues in the CDR3. The V and J ends lost 5 bases and 1 base, in that order; junction bases with no gene match: 11. CDR3 residues: CASSVEAGTVSYEQYF. In nucleotides, the CDR3 is TGTGCCAGCAGCGTGGAAGCCGGGACAGTGTCCTACGAGCAGTACTTC.

The table lists this clonotype with a few counts. This sequence joins TRBV2 and TRBJ2-5; the D is unclear. The CDR3 sequence is 12 residues long. V shed 6 bases and J shed 5 bases, with 10 bases lying between them. The germline V gene encodes CDR1 SNHLY and CDR2 FYNNEI. The CDR3 protein is CASSTIRETQYF. CDR3 bases: TGTGCCAGCAGCACTATCCGGGAGACCCAGTACTTC.

The J gene is TRBJ2-7, the V gene TRBV20-1, with D perhaps TRBD1 (6 bases). V shed 3 bases and J shed 7 bases, with 16 bases lying between them. CDR3 length: 13 amino acids. Looked up from germline, CDR1 is DFQATT and CDR2 is SNEGSKA (reference sequence). The CDR3 sequence: CSARGTTPWEQYF. The CDR3 DNA is TGCAGTGCTAGGGGGACAACGCCTTGGGAGCAGTACTTC.

The chain recombines TRBV12-3 or TRBV12-4 with TRBJ2-3; 9 bases align to TRBD2. V lost 3 bases and J lost 1; bases outside the gene matches: 8. The CDR3 length is 17 residues. The CDR3 nucleotides are TGTGCCAGCAGTTTGGTACTAGCGGGCTCTGGCACAGATACGCAGTATTTT. Its translation is CASSLVLAGSGTDTQYF.

The chain has TRBV11-2 and TRBJ2-3, with D perhaps matching TRBD2 (5 bases). The CDR3 runs to 14 residues. The ends were cut back, 8 bases at V and 0 bases at J, with 12 bases in the middle. The V gene's germline CDR1 is SGHAT and CDR2 FQNNGV. The CDR3 reads CASDSVSSTDTQYF. The CDR3, as DNA: TGTGCCAGCGATAGCGTTTCTAGCACAGATACGCAGTATTTT.

The V and J genes are TRBV20-1 and TRBJ1-2; D is perhaps TRBD1 (6 bases). Trimming took 1 base from V and 2 from J, leaving 17 bases between them. The CDR3 has 16 residues. Germline CDR1 is DFQATT and CDR2 is SNEGSKA (reference sequence). CDR3 sequence reads: CSARVGGRWTNYGYTF. The CDR3 nucleotides are TGCAGTGCTAGAGTTGGGGGGCGCTGGACCAACTATGGCTACACCTTC.

The chain links TRBV6-2 or TRBV6-3 to TRBJ2-3, with a possible D match to TRBD2 (6 bases). CDR3 length equals 16 residues. Germline lookup yields CDR1 MNHEY and CDR2 SVGEGT. Trimming cost V 5 bases and J 0 bases, with 15 bases left between them. The CDR3 reads CASSPGSETSTDTQYF. The CDR3 DNA follows: TGTGCCAGCAGTCCCGGGAGCGAAACTAGCACAGATACGCAGTATTTT.